The clone carrying this T cell receptor (beta chain) was detected only a few times. A sample-barcoded 5' primer and a J-beta primer mix were used in a second PCR of roughly 6 to 11 cycles. TCRdb processed the 5' RACE reads anew with MiXCR; each CDR3 protein has one entry. This table has 1 million or so distinct CDR3 sequences, approximately 25% appearing once. The entry originates in a study of blood T cells in healthy people across ages. Germline CDR1 is MDHEN and CDR2 is SYDVKM. The CDR3 has 17 amino acids. Trimming cost V 2 bases and J 1 base, with 18 bases left between them. These data were also filed under a second study, of T cells of mothers and their children. That report notes: Each child contributed roughly 3.2 million TCR beta CDR3 reads, while each mother contributed over 9.5 million. Mother-child pairs who were related displayed a slightly higher overlap than unrelated pairs, a difference that was non-significant.

The chain employs TRBV28 and TRBJ2-7; the D gene is possibly TRBD1 (6 bases). The source is a girl aged 2-9 years in good health. Sequenced material: blood. CDR3 sequence: CASSLHLLQGSSYEQYF. Here the CDR3 DNA reads TGTGCCAGCAGTTTACACTTATTGCAGGGGAGTTCCTACGAGCAGTACTTC.